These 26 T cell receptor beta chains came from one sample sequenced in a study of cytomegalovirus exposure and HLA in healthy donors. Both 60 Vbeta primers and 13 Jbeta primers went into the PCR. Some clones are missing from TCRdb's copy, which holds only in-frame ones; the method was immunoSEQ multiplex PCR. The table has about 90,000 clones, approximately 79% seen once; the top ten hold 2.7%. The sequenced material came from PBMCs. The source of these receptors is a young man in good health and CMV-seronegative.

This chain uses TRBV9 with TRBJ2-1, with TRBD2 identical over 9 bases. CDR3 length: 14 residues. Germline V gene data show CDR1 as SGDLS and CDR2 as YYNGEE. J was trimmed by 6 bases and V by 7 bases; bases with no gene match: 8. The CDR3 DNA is TGTGCCAGCGAGCGGGGGGACGGTTTCAATGAGCAGTTCTTC. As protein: CASERGDGFNEQFF. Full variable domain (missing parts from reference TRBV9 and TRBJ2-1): DSGVTQTPKHLITATGQRVTLRCSPRSGDLSVYWYQQSLDQGLQFLIQYYNGEERAKGNILERFSAQQFPDLHSELNLSSLELGDSALYFCASERGDGFNEQFFGPGTRLTVL.

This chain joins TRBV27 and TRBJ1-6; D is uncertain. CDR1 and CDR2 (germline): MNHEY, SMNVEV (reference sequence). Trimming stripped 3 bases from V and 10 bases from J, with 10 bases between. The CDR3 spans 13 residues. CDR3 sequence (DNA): TGTGCCAGCAGTTTCAGTGGGCCCTCACCCCTCCACTTT. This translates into CASSFSGPSPLHF.

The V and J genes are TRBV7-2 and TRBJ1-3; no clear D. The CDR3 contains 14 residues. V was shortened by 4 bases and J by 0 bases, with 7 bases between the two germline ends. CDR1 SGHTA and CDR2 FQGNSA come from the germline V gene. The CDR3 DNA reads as TGTGCCAGCAGCTCCCGGTCCTCTGGAAACACCATATATTTT. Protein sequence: CASSSRSSGNTIYF. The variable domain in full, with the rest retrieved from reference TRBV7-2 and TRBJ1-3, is GAGVSQSPSNKVTEKGKDVELRCDPISGHTALYWYRQSLGQGLEFLIYFQGNSAPDKSGLPSDRFSAERTGGSVSTLTIQRTQQEDSAVYLCASSSRSSGNTIYFGEGSWLTVV.

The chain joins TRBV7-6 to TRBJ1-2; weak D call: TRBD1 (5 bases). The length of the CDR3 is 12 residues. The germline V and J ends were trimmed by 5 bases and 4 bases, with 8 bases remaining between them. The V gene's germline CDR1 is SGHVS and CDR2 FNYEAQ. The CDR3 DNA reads TGTGCCAGCAGCATGGGGGGCTATGGCTACACCTTC. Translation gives CASSMGGYGYTF. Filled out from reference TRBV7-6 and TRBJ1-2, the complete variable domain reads GAGVSQSPRYKVTKRGQDVALRCDPISGHVSLYWYRQALGQGPEFLTYFNYEAQQDKSGLPNDRFSAERPEGSISTLTIQRTEQRDSAMYRCASSMGGYGYTFGSGTRLTVV.

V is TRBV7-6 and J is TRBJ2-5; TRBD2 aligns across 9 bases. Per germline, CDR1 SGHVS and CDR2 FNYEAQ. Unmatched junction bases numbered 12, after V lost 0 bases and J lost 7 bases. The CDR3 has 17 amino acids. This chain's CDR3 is CASSLAGSLAGGGTQYF. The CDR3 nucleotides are TGTGCCAGCAGCTTAGCTGGATCACTAGCGGGCGGAGGGACCCAGTACTTC.

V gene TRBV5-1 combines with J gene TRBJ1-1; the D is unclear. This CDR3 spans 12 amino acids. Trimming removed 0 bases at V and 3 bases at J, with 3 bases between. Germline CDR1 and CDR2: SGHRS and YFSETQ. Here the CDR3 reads CASSLADTEAFF. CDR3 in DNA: TGCGCCAGCAGCTTGGCTGACACTGAAGCTTTCTTT.

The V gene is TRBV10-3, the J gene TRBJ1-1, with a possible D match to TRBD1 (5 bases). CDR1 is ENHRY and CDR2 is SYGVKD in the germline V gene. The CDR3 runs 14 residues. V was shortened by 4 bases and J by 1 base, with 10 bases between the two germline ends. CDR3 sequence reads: CAISALGRNTEAFF. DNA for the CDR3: TGTGCCATCAGTGCGTTGGGGCGGAACACTGAAGCTTTCTTT.

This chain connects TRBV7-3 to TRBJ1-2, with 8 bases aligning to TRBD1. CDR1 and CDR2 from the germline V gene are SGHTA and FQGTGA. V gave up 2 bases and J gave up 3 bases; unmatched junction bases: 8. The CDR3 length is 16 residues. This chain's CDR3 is CASSLSGQGADYGYTF. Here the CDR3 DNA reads TGTGCCAGCAGCTTATCAGGCCAGGGGGCGGACTATGGCTACACCTTC.

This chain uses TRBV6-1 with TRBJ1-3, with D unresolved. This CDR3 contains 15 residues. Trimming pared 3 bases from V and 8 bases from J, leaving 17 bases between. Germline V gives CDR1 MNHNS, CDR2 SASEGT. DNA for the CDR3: TGTGCCAGCAGTGAGTTTCCAGGAGGGAGGGACACCATATATTTT. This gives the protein CASSEFPGGRDTIYF.

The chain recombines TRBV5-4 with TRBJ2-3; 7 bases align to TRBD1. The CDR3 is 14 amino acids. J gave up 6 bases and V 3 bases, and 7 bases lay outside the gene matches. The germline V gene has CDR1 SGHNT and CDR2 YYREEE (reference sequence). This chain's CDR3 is CASSWGQIMDTQYF. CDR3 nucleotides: TGTGCCAGCAGCTGGGGACAGATCATGGATACGCAGTATTTT.

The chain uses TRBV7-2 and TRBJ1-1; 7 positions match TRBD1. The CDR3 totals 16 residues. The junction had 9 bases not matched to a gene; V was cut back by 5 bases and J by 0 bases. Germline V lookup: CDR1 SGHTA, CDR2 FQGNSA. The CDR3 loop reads CASSRHRQGLNTEAFF. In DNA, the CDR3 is TGTGCCAGCAGCAGACATCGACAGGGTTTGAACACTGAAGCTTTCTTT.

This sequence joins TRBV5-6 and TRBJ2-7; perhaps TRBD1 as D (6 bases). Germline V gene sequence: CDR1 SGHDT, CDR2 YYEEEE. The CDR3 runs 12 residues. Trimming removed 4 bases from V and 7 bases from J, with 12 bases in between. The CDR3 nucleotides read TGTGCCAGCAGCAGGGACACCACAGAGCAGTACTTC. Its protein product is CASSRDTTEQYF.

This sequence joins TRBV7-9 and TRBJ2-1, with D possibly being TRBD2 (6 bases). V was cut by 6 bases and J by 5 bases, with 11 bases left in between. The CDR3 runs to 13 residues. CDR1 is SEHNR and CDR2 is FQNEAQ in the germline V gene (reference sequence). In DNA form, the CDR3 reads TGTGCCAGCAGTGTGGGAGGAGACAATGAGCAGTTCTTC. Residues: CASSVGGDNEQFF.

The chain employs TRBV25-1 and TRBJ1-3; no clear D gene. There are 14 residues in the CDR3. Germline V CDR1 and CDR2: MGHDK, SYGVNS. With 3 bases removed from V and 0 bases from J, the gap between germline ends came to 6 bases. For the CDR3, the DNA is TGTGCCAGCAGTGACCCGTCCTCTGGAAACACCATATATTTT. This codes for CASSDPSSGNTIYF. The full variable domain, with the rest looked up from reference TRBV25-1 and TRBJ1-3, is EADIYQTPRYLVIGTGKKITLECSQTMGHDKMYWYQQDPGMELHLIHYSYGVNSTEKGDLSSESTVSRIRTEHFPLTLESARPSHTSQYLCASSDPSSGNTIYFGEGSWLTVV.

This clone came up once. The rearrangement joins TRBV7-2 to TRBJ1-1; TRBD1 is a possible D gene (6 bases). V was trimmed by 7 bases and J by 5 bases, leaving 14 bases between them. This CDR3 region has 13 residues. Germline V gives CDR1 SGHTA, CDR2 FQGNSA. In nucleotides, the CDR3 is TGTGCCAGCACCCTCAGGGGAAAGACTGAAGCTTTCTTT. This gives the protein CASTLRGKTEAFF.

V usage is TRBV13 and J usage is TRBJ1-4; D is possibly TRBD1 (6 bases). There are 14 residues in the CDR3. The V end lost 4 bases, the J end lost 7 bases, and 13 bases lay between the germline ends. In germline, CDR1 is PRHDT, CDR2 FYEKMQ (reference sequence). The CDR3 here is CASSSRGEGEKLFF. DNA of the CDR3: TGTGCCAGCAGCTCCAGGGGAGAGGGTGAAAAACTGTTTTTT.

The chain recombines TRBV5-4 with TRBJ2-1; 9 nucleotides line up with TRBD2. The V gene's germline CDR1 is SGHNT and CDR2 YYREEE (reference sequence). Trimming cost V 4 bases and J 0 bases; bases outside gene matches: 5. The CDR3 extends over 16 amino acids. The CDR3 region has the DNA TGTGCCAGCAGCCGGAGCGGGGGGCACTCCTACAATGAGCAGTTCTTC. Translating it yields CASSRSGGHSYNEQFF.

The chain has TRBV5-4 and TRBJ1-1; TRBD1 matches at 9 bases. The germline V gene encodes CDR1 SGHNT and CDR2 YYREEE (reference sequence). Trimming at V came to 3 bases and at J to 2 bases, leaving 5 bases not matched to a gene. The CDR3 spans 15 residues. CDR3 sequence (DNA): TGTGCCAGCAGCTCCGGACAGGGGAGTAACACTGAAGCTTTCTTT. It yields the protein CASSSGQGSNTEAFF. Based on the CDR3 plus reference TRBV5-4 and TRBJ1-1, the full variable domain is ETGVTQSPTHLIKTRGQQVTLRCSSQSGHNTVSWYQQALGQGPQFIFQYYREEENGRGNFPPRFSGLQFPNYSSELNVNALELDDSALYLCASSSGQGSNTEAFFGQGTRLTVV.

The DNA for the CDR3 is TGTGCCAGCAGCTTCTGGGACAGGGAAGGCGGGGAGCTGTTTTTT. The encoded protein is CASSFWDREGGELFF. The chain has TRBV5-5 and TRBJ2-2, with 9 bases aligning to TRBD1. Germline assignment: CDR1 SGHKS and CDR2 YYEKEE (reference sequence). Unmatched junction bases numbered 6, after V lost 2 bases and J lost 7 bases. CDR3 length: 15 residues.

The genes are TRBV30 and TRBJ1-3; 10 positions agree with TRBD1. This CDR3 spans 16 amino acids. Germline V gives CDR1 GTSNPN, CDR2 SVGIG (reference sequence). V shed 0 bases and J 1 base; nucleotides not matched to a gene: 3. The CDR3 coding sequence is TGTGCCTGGAGTGTTCGGACAGGGGGTTCTGGAAACACCATATATTTT. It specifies CAWSVRTGGSGNTIYF. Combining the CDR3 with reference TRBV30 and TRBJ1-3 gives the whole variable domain SQTIHQWPATLVQPVGSPLSLECTVEGTSNPNLYWYRQAAGRGLQLLFYSVGIGQISSEVPQNLSASRPQDRQFILSSKKLLLSDSGFYLCAWSVRTGGSGNTIYFGEGSWLTVV.

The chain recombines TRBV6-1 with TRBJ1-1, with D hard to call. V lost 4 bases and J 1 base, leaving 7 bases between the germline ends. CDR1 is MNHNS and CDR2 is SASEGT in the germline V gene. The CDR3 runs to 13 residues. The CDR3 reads CASSASQNTEAFF. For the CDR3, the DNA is TGTGCCAGCAGTGCGAGCCAGAACACTGAAGCTTTCTTT.

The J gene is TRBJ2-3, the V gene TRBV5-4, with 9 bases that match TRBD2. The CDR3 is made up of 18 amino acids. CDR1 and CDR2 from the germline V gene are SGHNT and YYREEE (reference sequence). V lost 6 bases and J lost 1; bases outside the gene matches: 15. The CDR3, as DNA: TGTGCCAGCACCCTCCTTCTAGGCGGGGGGGCTGGCACAGATACGCAGTATTTT. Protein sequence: CASTLLLGGGAGTDTQYF.

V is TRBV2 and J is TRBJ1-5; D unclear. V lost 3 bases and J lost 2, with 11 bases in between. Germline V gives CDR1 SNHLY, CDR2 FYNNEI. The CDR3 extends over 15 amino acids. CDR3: CASSETPGGNQPQHF. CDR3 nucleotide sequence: TGTGCCAGCAGTGAGACTCCCGGGGGCAATCAGCCCCAGCATTTT.

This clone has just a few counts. Here the CDR3 reads CASGLVLGGNEQYF. The CDR3 DNA reads as TGTGCTAGTGGTTTGGTACTGGGAGGGAACGAGCAGTACTTC. The chain combines TRBV12-5 with TRBJ2-5, with 7 bases that match TRBD2. The J call may be faulty, since TRBJ2-7 better matches the DNA end. The V gene's germline CDR1 is LGHNT and CDR2 FRNRAP. The CDR3 runs to 14 residues.

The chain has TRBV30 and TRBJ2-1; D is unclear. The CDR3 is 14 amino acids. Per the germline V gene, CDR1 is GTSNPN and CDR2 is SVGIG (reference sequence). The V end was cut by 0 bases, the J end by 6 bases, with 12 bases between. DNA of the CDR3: TGTGCCTGGAGTGTAGGTGGGCTGTTCAATGAGCAGTTCTTC. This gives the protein CAWSVGGLFNEQFF.

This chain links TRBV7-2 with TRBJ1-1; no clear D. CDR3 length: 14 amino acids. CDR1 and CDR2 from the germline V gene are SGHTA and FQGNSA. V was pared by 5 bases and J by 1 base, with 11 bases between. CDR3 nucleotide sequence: TGTGCCAGCAGCGCACAGATATCGAACACTGAAGCTTTCTTT. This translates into CASSAQISNTEAFF.